This entry concerns a single TCR beta chain. Its antigen is unknown. In the PCR, 60 Vbeta and 13 Jbeta primers were used. TCRdb's copy holds only in-frame clones and misses some; the assay was immunoSEQ multiplex PCR. Among around 200,000 clones listed, around 85% were seen once. This specimen belongs to a study of cytomegalovirus exposure and HLA in healthy donors. General study results and limits: Excluded: some indistinguishable V segments such as TRBV6-2 and TRBV6-3. Analysis was carried out at a later point, and it linked a missense DCLRE1C variant to TCR beta V- and J-gene trimming. Cytomegalovirus status was reportedly diagnosed by the classifier with high sensitivity and specificity. Researchers catalogued some 160 TCR beta chains as cytomegalovirus-associated.

V gave up 4 bases and J gave up 6 bases; unmatched junction bases: 15. CDR3 size: 17 residues. Germline values: CDR1 MNHNS, CDR2 SASEGT. The sample comprised PBMCs. The rearrangement uses TRBV6-1 and TRBJ1-1, with TRBD1 identical over 9 bases. This sequence was found in a man between 40 and 49 years old in good health and CMV-seropositive. CDR3: CASSGPGRPGTGPEAFF. DNA of the CDR3: TGTGCCAGCAGTGGGCCTGGCAGGCCCGGGACAGGGCCTGAAGCTTTCTTT.